The 28 T cell receptor beta chains given below trace back to one sample, sequenced in a study of cytomegalovirus exposure and HLA in healthy donors. Data came from immunoSEQ multiplex PCR; TCRdb stores just in-frame clones and leaves some out. The sample shows about 79,000 clones, more than 85% of them seen only once. Input material: PBMCs. The receptors stem from a woman in her 30s in good health and CMV-seronegative.

V and J are TRBV29-1 and TRBJ1-3; 7 bases are shared with TRBD1. V was pared by 5 bases and J by 2 bases, with 3 bases of the junction left unmatched. This CDR3 is 13 amino acids long. CDR1 and CDR2 from the germline V gene are SQVTM and ANQGSEA. CDR3: CSVQGGPGNTIYF. The DNA of the CDR3 is TGCAGCGTTCAGGGGGGTCCTGGAAACACCATATATTTT.

The chain has TRBV7-6 and TRBJ2-1, with D perhaps TRBD2 (5 bases). V lost 4 bases to trimming and J lost 5 bases, with 15 bases between them. Germline CDR1 SGHVS, CDR2 FNYEAQ. The CDR3 runs to 15 residues. CDR3 sequence: CASSSVTTLDNEQFF. Here the CDR3 DNA reads TGTGCCAGCAGCTCGGTGACTACTCTGGACAATGAGCAGTTCTTC.

The chain joins TRBV19 to TRBJ2-1, with 8 bases lining up with TRBD1. The CDR3 has 16 amino acids. The germline V gene has CDR1 LNHDA and CDR2 SQIVND (reference sequence). J lost 3 bases, V lost 3 bases, and 7 bases had no gene match. DNA for the CDR3: TGTGCCAGTAGTATCAACTCCGGGACAGGCTACAATGAGCAGTTCTTC. Its translation: CASSINSGTGYNEQFF.

The J gene is TRBJ2-2, the V gene TRBV19, with TRBD2 identical over 9 bases. Per germline, CDR1 LNHDA and CDR2 SQIVND (reference sequence). CDR3 length equals 18 residues. V gave up 2 bases and J gave up 1 base; unmatched junction bases: 8. As DNA, the CDR3 is TGTGCCAGTAGTATACGAGCGGGAGGCAGGGGGAACACCGGGGAGCTGTTTTTT. Translating gives CASSIRAGGRGNTGELFF.

CDR3 in DNA: TGCGCCAGCAGCTTCAGGGGACCAGGGGAGCTGTTTTTT. Residues: CASSFRGPGELFF. V usage is TRBV5-1 and J usage is TRBJ2-2, with D possibly TRBD1 on 6 matching bases. Germline V lookup: CDR1 SGHRS, CDR2 YFSETQ. Trimming removed 2 bases at V and 8 bases at J, with 10 bases between. The CDR3 is made up of 13 amino acids.

CDR3 amino acids: CASRAASGMSYNEQFF. The CDR3 DNA reads as TGTGCCAGCCGGGCGGCTAGCGGGATGTCCTACAATGAGCAGTTCTTC. V gene TRBV27 combines with J gene TRBJ2-1; 9 bases align to TRBD2. V shed 8 bases, J shed 1 base, and the junction held 9 bases outside the gene matches. Per the germline V gene, CDR1 is MNHEY and CDR2 is SMNVEV (reference sequence). CDR3 length: 16 residues.

The genes are TRBV7-3 and TRBJ2-5, with 8 bases fitting TRBD1. The J segment lost 4 bases and the V segment lost 6 bases, leaving 4 bases of the junction unmatched. Germline assignment: CDR1 SGHTA and CDR2 FQGTGA. CDR3 length: 13 amino acids. The CDR3 reads CASRPQGGETQYF. Written as DNA, the CDR3 is TGTGCCAGCAGGCCACAGGGGGGAGAGACCCAGTACTTC.

This chain links TRBV19 with TRBJ2-5; perhaps TRBD2 as D (6 bases). This CDR3 region has 16 residues. Germline CDR1 and CDR2: LNHDA and SQIVND (reference sequence). Trimming removed 3 bases at V and 2 bases at J, with 16 bases between. CDR3 coding DNA: TGTGCCAGTAGTATTAATGGGCTGACTAGACAAGAGACCCAGTACTTC. It encodes CASSINGLTRQETQYF.

The chain employs TRBV12-5 and TRBJ2-7; 9 bases are a match to TRBD2. CDR1 is LGHNT, CDR2 FRNRAP, per germline. V shed 7 bases, J shed 2 bases, and the junction held 12 bases outside the gene matches. This CDR3 region has 16 residues. DNA for the CDR3: TGTGCTAGTGCTTTAGCCGGGACTAGCAGGACCTACGAGCAGTACTTC. Translated: CASALAGTSRTYEQYF.

This chain links TRBV6-1 with TRBJ1-2; D not certain. Germline CDR1 MNHNS, CDR2 SASEGT. Trimming cost V 5 bases and J 6 bases, with 10 bases left between them. The CDR3 is 12 residues long. CDR3 sequence (DNA): TGTGCCAGCAGTTGGGCGGGGAATGGCTACACCTTC. As protein: CASSWAGNGYTF.

The chain uses TRBV6-5 and TRBJ2-7; possibly TRBD1 for D (5 bases). CDR1 MNHEY and CDR2 SVGAGI come from the germline V gene. The CDR3 extends over 14 amino acids. The ends were cut back, 2 bases at V and 6 bases at J, with 14 bases in the middle. CDR3 residues: CASSYEQALVEQYF. CDR3 DNA sequence: TGTGCCAGCAGTTACGAACAGGCCTTAGTCGAGCAGTACTTC.

The chain is built from TRBV9 and TRBJ2-3; 8 bases are a match to TRBD1. The CDR3 extends over 16 amino acids. Per the germline V gene, CDR1 is SGDLS and CDR2 is YYNGEE. The V and J ends lost 2 bases and 6 bases, in that order; junction bases with no gene match: 11. CDR3 coding DNA: TGTGCCAGCAGCGTCAATCAGGGGGCGCAGGGGGATACGCAGTATTTT. This encodes CASSVNQGAQGDTQYF.

This clone was detected once. The genes are TRBV11-3 and TRBJ2-7; D gene uncertain. Germline assignment: CDR1 SGHNT and CDR2 YENEEA. With 5 bases removed from V and 1 base from J, the gap between germline ends came to 6 bases. This CDR3 has 12 amino acids. The CDR3 bases are TGTGCCAGCAGCCCAAATTCCTACGAGCAGTACTTC. This gives the protein CASSPNSYEQYF.

The genes are TRBV19 and TRBJ1-2; a possible D gene is TRBD1 (6 bases). Germline V gene sequence: CDR1 LNHDA, CDR2 SQIVND (reference sequence). This CDR3 region has 14 residues. The V end was cut by 6 bases, the J end by 4 bases, with 15 bases between. CDR3 residues: CASSLRGPGYGYTF. The CDR3 DNA is TGTGCCAGTAGCTTGCGGGGGCCGGGCTATGGCTACACCTTC. Full variable domain (outside the CDR3, taken from reference TRBV19 and TRBJ1-2): DGGITQSPKYLFRKEGQNVTLSCEQNLNHDAMYWYRQDPGQGLRLIYYSQIVNDFQKGDIAEGYSVSREKKESFPLTVTSAQKNPTAFYLCASSLRGPGYGYTFGSGTRLTVV.

The chain combines TRBV5-1 with TRBJ2-3, with TRBD2 matching 8 bases. This CDR3 has 16 residues. J was trimmed by 0 bases and V by 1 base; bases with no gene match: 4. CDR1 is SGHRS and CDR2 is YFSETQ in the germline V gene. CDR3 bases: TGCGCCAGCAGCTTGCTCCCGGGGGGGAGCACAGATACGCAGTATTTT. It is translated as CASSLLPGGSTDTQYF.

The chain is built from TRBV30 and TRBJ1-2; D may be TRBD1 (6 bases). The CDR3 covers 12 residues. Trimming cost V 4 bases and J 4 bases, with 10 bases left between them. From germline, CDR1 is GTSNPN and CDR2 SVGIG (reference sequence). This CDR3 reads CAWTKDSYGYTF. The CDR3 DNA reads as TGTGCCTGGACCAAGGACAGCTATGGCTACACCTTC.

In this sample, this clone turned up a few times. This chain links TRBV30 with TRBJ1-2, with D possibly matching TRBD1 (5 bases). The germline V and J ends were trimmed by 4 bases and 7 bases, with 16 bases remaining between them. The length of the CDR3 is 13 residues. The germline V gene encodes CDR1 GTSNPN and CDR2 SVGIG (reference sequence). The CDR3 protein is CAWTPGRGFGYTF. The CDR3 DNA sequence: TGTGCCTGGACCCCAGGAAGGGGTTTTGGCTACACCTTC. Full variable domain (missing parts from reference TRBV30 and TRBJ1-2): SQTIHQWPATLVQPVGSPLSLECTVEGTSNPNLYWYRQAAGRGLQLLFYSVGIGQISSEVPQNLSASRPQDRQFILSSKKLLLSDSGFYLCAWTPGRGFGYTFGSGTRLTVV.

The chain has TRBV27 and TRBJ2-2; 14 bases agree with TRBD2. The J segment lost 0 bases and the V segment lost 3 bases, leaving 0 bases of the junction unmatched. The V gene's germline CDR1 is MNHEY and CDR2 SMNVEV (reference sequence). The CDR3 is 17 residues long. CDR3 region: CASSLTSGGANTGELFF. The CDR3 region has the DNA TGTGCCAGCAGTTTGACTAGCGGGGGGGCGAACACCGGGGAGCTGTTTTTT.

The CDR3 coding sequence is TGTGCCAGCAGCCCGCTACAGGGTAAGAACACTGAAGCTTTCTTT. This gives the protein CASSPLQGKNTEAFF. This sequence joins TRBV14 and TRBJ1-1; possible D gene TRBD1, 6 bases. The CDR3 loop spans 15 amino acids. The V end lost 4 bases, the J end lost 1 base, and 13 bases lay between the germline ends. Germline V gene sequence: CDR1 SGHDN, CDR2 FVKESK.

This chain uses TRBV5-4 with TRBJ1-2; 7 nucleotides line up with TRBD1. Losses at the gene ends were 4 bases for V and 3 bases for J; bases not matched to a gene: 9. This CDR3 region has 15 residues. Germline-derived CDR1 and CDR2 are SGHNT and YYREEE (reference sequence). CDR3 residues: CASSPGQVRYYGYTF. The CDR3 DNA reads as TGTGCCAGCAGCCCCGGACAGGTTCGATACTATGGCTACACCTTC.

J is TRBJ1-1 and V is TRBV29-1; TRBD1 agrees at 10 bases. V was clipped by 3 bases and J by 5 bases; unmatched bases: 9. This CDR3 is built from 15 residues. CDR1 is SQVTM, CDR2 ANQGSEA, per germline. CDR3 nucleotide sequence: TGCAGCGTTGATCGCCCCGACAGGGGGCGGACTGAAGCTTTCTTT. Translating it yields CSVDRPDRGRTEAFF.

V gene TRBV19 combines with J gene TRBJ2-3; 7 bases are a match to TRBD1. Germline V gene sequence: CDR1 LNHDA, CDR2 SQIVND (reference sequence). V lost 2 bases to trimming and J lost 2 bases; unmatched junction nucleotides: 4. The CDR3 sequence is 15 residues long. Here the CDR3 DNA reads TGTGCCAGTAGTATACCGGGACAGATCACAGATACGCAGTATTTT. Protein: CASSIPGQITDTQYF.

The chain joins TRBV30 to TRBJ1-2; 10 nucleotides agree with TRBD1. This CDR3 contains 14 residues. V shed 7 bases and J 4 bases; nucleotides not matched to a gene: 9. Germline V lookup: CDR1 GTSNPN, CDR2 SVGIG (reference sequence). Here the CDR3 DNA reads TGTGCCTCTTCGACAGGGGGCGATTCCTATGGCTACACCTTC. Translating it yields CASSTGGDSYGYTF.

This clone was detected a few times. The chain uses TRBV4-2 and TRBJ1-5, with D unclear. Trimming took off 0 bases at V and 1 base at J, with 10 bases between the two ends. The germline V gene has CDR1 LGHNA and CDR2 YNFKEQ. This CDR3 contains 16 residues. The CDR3 loop is CASSQESVRSNQPQHF. The CDR3 DNA follows: TGTGCCAGCAGCCAAGAGAGCGTAAGGAGCAATCAGCCCCAGCATTTT.

V and J are TRBV6-5 and TRBJ2-7, with 10 bases matching TRBD1. V shed 2 bases and J 2 bases; nucleotides not matched to a gene: 3. Per germline, CDR1 MNHEY and CDR2 SVGAGI. This CDR3 region has 15 residues. The CDR3 loop is CASSYTGTGAYEQYF. CDR3 in DNA: TGTGCCAGCAGTTACACTGGGACAGGGGCCTACGAGCAGTACTTC.

V gene TRBV19 combines with J gene TRBJ2-2; 7 nucleotides match TRBD2. Germline V gene sequence: CDR1 LNHDA, CDR2 SQIVND (reference sequence). With V trimmed by 3 bases and J by 3 bases, 7 bases remained unmatched. The length of the CDR3 is 16 residues. As DNA, the CDR3 is TGTGCCAGTAGTATTGCCGGCGGGGGAGACACCGGGGAGCTGTTTTTT. This sequence encodes CASSIAGGGDTGELFF.

J is TRBJ1-1 and V is TRBV13; 7 bases map to TRBD1. The germline CDR1 and CDR2 sequences are PRHDT and FYEKMQ (reference sequence). The length of the CDR3 is 13 residues. With V trimmed by 5 bases and J by 7 bases, 7 bases remained unmatched. CDR3 sequence: CASSHSGTVEAFF. The CDR3 DNA follows: TGTGCCAGCAGCCACTCGGGGACAGTTGAAGCTTTCTTT.

This sequence joins TRBV5-1 and TRBJ2-1, with 8 bases matching TRBD2. This CDR3 is 15 amino acids long. The V segment lost 2 bases and the J segment 4 bases; nucleotides outside the gene matches: 5. From germline, CDR1 is SGHRS and CDR2 YFSETQ. The CDR3 DNA sequence: TGCGCCAGCAGCTTACTCGGGAGGGAGTACAATGAGCAGTTCTTC. This encodes CASSLLGREYNEQFF.